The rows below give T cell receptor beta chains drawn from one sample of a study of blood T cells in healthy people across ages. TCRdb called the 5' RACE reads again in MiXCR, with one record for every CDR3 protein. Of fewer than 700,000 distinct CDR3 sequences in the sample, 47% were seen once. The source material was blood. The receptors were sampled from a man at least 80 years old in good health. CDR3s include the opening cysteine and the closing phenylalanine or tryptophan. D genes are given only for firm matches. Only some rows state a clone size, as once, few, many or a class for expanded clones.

CASSPRAVSYNEQFF,TGTGCCAGCTCACCAAGGGCGGTGTCCTACAATGAGCAGTTCTTC,TRBJ2-1,few,TRBV18,.
CASSQGQGSNSPLHF,TGCGCCAGCAGCCAAGGGCAGGGGTCTAATTCACCCCTCCACTTT,TRBJ1-6,.,TRBV4-3,.
CASSSGTGDPETQYF,TGTGCCAGCTCGTCCGGGACAGGGGACCCAGAGACCCAGTACTTC,TRBJ2-5,few,TRBV18,TRBD1
CASSYPLRETQYF,TGTGCCAGCAGTTACCCACTCAGGGAGACCCAGTACTTC,TRBJ2-5,.,TRBV6-2/TRBV6-3,.
CASSSGAGVGTDTQYF,TGTGCCAGCAGCTCGGGAGCGGGAGTGGGGACAGATACGCAGTATTTT,TRBJ2-3,.,TRBV7-2,TRBD2
CASHGTAYNYGYTF,TGTGCCAGTCACGGGACAGCCTATAACTATGGCTACACCTTC,TRBJ1-2,.,TRBV10-3,TRBD1
CAIPSQGAEQYF,TGTGCCATCCCTTCACAAGGGGCCGAGCAGTACTTC,TRBJ2-7,few,TRBV28,.
CASSLQGGGLNEQFF,TGTGCCAGCAGTCTACAGGGTGGGGGCCTCAATGAGCAGTTCTTC,TRBJ2-1,few,TRBV6-4,.
CASSLAKGTGYGYTF,TGTGCCAGCAGCTTAGCTAAGGGAACGGGCTATGGCTACACCTTC,TRBJ1-2,.,TRBV7-2,.
CASRLGLAGGGEQFF,TGCGCCAGCAGATTAGGACTAGCGGGAGGTGGTGAGCAGTTCTTC,TRBJ2-1,once,TRBV5-1,TRBD2
CASSRDSSNIQYF,TGTGCCAGCAGTCGGGACAGTTCAAACATTCAGTACTTC,TRBJ2-4,.,TRBV12-3/TRBV12-4,TRBD1
CASSPRLAGGLETQYF,TGTGCCAGCAGTCCTCGACTAGCGGGGGGGCTTGAGACCCAGTACTTC,TRBJ2-5,few,TRBV27,TRBD2
CASGGRAGNTGELFF,TGTGCCAGCGGGGGGCGAGCGGGGAACACCGGGGAGCTGTTTTTT,TRBJ2-2,.,TRBV12-3/TRBV12-4,.
CAISEGDRGPTEAFF,TGTGCCATCAGTGAAGGGGACAGGGGGCCCACTGAAGCTTTCTTT,TRBJ1-1,once,TRBV10-3,TRBD1